Listed here are 21 T cell receptor beta chains from one sample, sequenced in a study of PD-1 blockade in mismatch repair-deficient tumors (dated by TCRdb to about 2017). The method behind the library was the immunoSEQ multiplex PCR assay. The table comes from immuneACCESS by way of TCRdb, which keeps in-frame sequences with V and J called. Part of the clones is missing from these tables; in studies checked, under half for an unresolved V gene and the rest for unknown reasons. Across this sample there are about 14,000 clones, with 84% seen only once. The biggest ten clones account for more than 1.5% of the sample. The input for sequencing was PBMCs, taken around 15 weeks after starting pembrolizumab. The receptor source for this set is an adult with mismatch repair-deficient cancer.

This chain links TRBV19 with TRBJ1-1; D not certain. The V end lost 4 bases, the J end lost 3 bases, and 18 bases lay between the germline ends. Germline assignment: CDR1 LNHDA and CDR2 SQIVND (reference sequence). This CDR3 is 16 amino acids long. CDR3 sequence reads: CASSTRGNPTYTEAFF. The CDR3 DNA follows: TGTGCCAGTAGTACCCGGGGTAATCCTACATACACTGAAGCTTTCTTT.

The rearrangement uses TRBV13 and TRBJ1-1, with 7 bases identical to TRBD1. Trimming cost V 5 bases and J 7 bases; bases outside gene matches: 4. From germline, CDR1 is PRHDT and CDR2 FYEKMQ (reference sequence). This CDR3 contains 12 residues. The chain's CDR3 is CASSRDSLEAFF. The CDR3 DNA sequence: TGTGCCAGCAGCCGGGACAGCCTTGAAGCTTTCTTT.

V gene TRBV14 combines with J gene TRBJ2-3; TRBD1 might be the D (6 bases). V was trimmed by 4 bases and J by 1 base, leaving 18 bases between them. The germline CDR1 and CDR2 sequences are SGHDN and FVKESK. The CDR3 runs 17 residues. CDR3 protein: CASSRRDTPRGTDTQYF. CDR3 nucleotide sequence: TGTGCCAGCAGCCGAAGGGACACACCAAGAGGCACAGATACGCAGTATTTT. The full variable domain, with the rest looked up from reference TRBV14 and TRBJ2-3, is EAGVTQFPSHSVIEKGQTVTLRCDPISGHDNLYWYRRVMGKEIKFLLHFVKESKQDESGMPNNRFLAERTGGTYSTLKVQPAELEDSGVYFCASSRRDTPRGTDTQYFGPGTRLTVL.

In this sample, this clone turned up a few times. The chain joins TRBV30 to TRBJ2-7, with D uncertain. Germline CDR1 GTSNPN, CDR2 SVGIG (reference sequence). The ends were cut back, 0 bases at V and 3 bases at J, with 6 bases in the middle. The CDR3 runs to 12 residues. The CDR3 is CAWSVRSYEQYF. CDR3 DNA sequence: TGTGCCTGGAGTGTACGCAGCTACGAGCAGTACTTC.

The genes are TRBV4-1 and TRBJ2-2; D unresolved. Trimming pared 6 bases from V and 4 bases from J, leaving 12 bases between. Germline assignment: CDR1 MGHRA and CDR2 YSYEKL. The CDR3 has 14 amino acids. CDR3 residues: CASRPAMVTGELFF. The CDR3 nucleotides are TGCGCCAGCAGACCCGCGATGGTCACCGGGGAGCTGTTTTTT.

CDR3 sequence: CASSHGIAGGYTF. CDR3 nucleotide sequence: TGCGCCAGCAGTCACGGTATTGCAGGAGGCTACACCTTC. The rearrangement joins TRBV10-2 to TRBJ1-2; the D is unclear. This CDR3 contains 13 residues. Trimming shortened V by 5 bases and J by 8 bases, and 15 bases separated the two germline ends. The germline CDR1 and CDR2 sequences are WSHSY and SAAADI.

This clone occurred once. The chain is built from TRBV18 and TRBJ1-1; D call uncertain. Germline V lookup: CDR1 KGHSH, CDR2 LQKENI. V was shortened by 5 bases and J by 1 base, with 8 bases between the two germline ends. This CDR3 spans 13 amino acids. As DNA, the CDR3 is TGTGCCAGCTCATGGGGAGAGAACACTGAAGCTTTCTTT. Translation: CASSWGENTEAFF.

V is TRBV18 and J is TRBJ2-3, with TRBD1 matching over 7 bases. The trim removed 4 bases at V and 4 bases at J, leaving 5 bases unmatched. This CDR3 spans 14 amino acids. Looked up from germline, CDR1 is KGHSH and CDR2 is LQKENI. Written as DNA, the CDR3 is TGTGCCAGCTCACACCGGGACAGTTCAGATACGCAGTATTTT. This gives the protein CASSHRDSSDTQYF.

A single count supports this clone. V and J are TRBV10-3 and TRBJ2-1; 16 bases line up with TRBD2. With V trimmed by 2 bases and J by 12 bases, 4 bases remained unmatched. Germline CDR1 reads ENHRY; CDR2 reads SYGVKD. CDR3 size: 15 residues. The CDR3 DNA reads as TGTGCCATCAGTGAGCCTGGGACTAGCGGGAGGGGGCAGTTCTTC. Translation: CAISEPGTSGRGQFF.

V gene TRBV18 combines with J gene TRBJ2-5, with 7 bases identical to TRBD1. Germline V gene lookup returns CDR1 KGHSH and CDR2 LQKENI. This CDR3 region has 15 residues. V lost 0 bases, J lost 4 bases, and 5 bases stayed unmatched. The CDR3 region is CASSPPIGGLETQYF. DNA of the CDR3: TGTGCCAGCTCACCACCAATAGGGGGCTTAGAGACCCAGTACTTC.

The chain recombines TRBV7-9 with TRBJ1-1; 7 bases match TRBD1. The CDR3 totals 15 residues. Trimming at V came to 4 bases and at J to 4 bases, leaving 9 bases not matched to a gene. Germline V CDR1 and CDR2: SEHNR, FQNEAQ (reference sequence). CDR3 amino acids: CASSSRGAGGTEAFF. CDR3 DNA sequence: TGTGCCAGCAGCTCAAGAGGGGCAGGGGGCACTGAAGCTTTCTTT.

The rearrangement joins TRBV28 to TRBJ2-5; TRBD1 aligns across 11 bases. Unmatched junction bases numbered 7, after V lost 6 bases and J lost 4 bases. The CDR3 is 15 residues long. Germline values: CDR1 MDHEN, CDR2 SYDVKM. CDR3 amino acids: CASRRTGGRGETQYF. As DNA, the CDR3 is TGTGCCAGCAGGAGGACAGGGGGCAGGGGAGAGACCCAGTACTTC. Full variable domain (missing parts from reference TRBV28 and TRBJ2-5): DVKVTQSSRYLVKRTGEKVFLECVQDMDHENMFWYRQDPGLGLRLIYFSYDVKMKEKGDIPEGYSVSREKKERFSLILESASTNQTSMYLCASRRTGGRGETQYFGPGTRLLVL.

The chain has TRBV7-9 and TRBJ1-2, with TRBD1 matching 8 bases. Germline V gene lookup returns CDR1 SEHNR and CDR2 FQNEAQ (reference sequence). The V segment lost 2 bases and the J segment 0 bases; nucleotides outside the gene matches: 5. This CDR3 spans 16 amino acids. The CDR3 spells CASSLPGQGANYGYTF. DNA for the CDR3: TGTGCCAGCAGCTTACCAGGACAGGGAGCTAACTATGGCTACACCTTC.

V usage is TRBV7-6 and J usage is TRBJ2-5, with a possible D match to TRBD1 (5 bases). The germline V gene has CDR1 SGHVS and CDR2 FNYEAQ. This CDR3 is built from 16 residues. Trimming took 0 bases from V and 5 from J, leaving 16 bases between them. The CDR3 loop is CASSLAQGALGETQYF. The CDR3 nucleotides are TGTGCCAGCAGCTTAGCGCAAGGGGCTTTGGGGGAGACCCAGTACTTC.

This chain joins TRBV7-6 and TRBJ2-7, with TRBD2 identical over 10 bases. The ends lost 7 bases at V and 2 bases at J; junction bases unmatched: 8. The CDR3 is 15 residues long. The germline V gene encodes CDR1 SGHVS and CDR2 FNYEAQ. Written as DNA, the CDR3 is TGTGCCAGCAAAAAAGGGACTAGCGATACCTACGAGCAGTACTTC. It is translated as CASKKGTSDTYEQYF.

The chain combines TRBV2 with TRBJ2-1; D perhaps matches TRBD2 (6 bases). V was trimmed by 3 bases and J by 2 bases, leaving 11 bases between them. The germline V gene has CDR1 SNHLY and CDR2 FYNNEI. This CDR3 region has 15 residues. The CDR3: CASSDTGEPYNEQFF. The CDR3 nucleotides are TGTGCCAGCAGTGATACGGGAGAACCCTACAATGAGCAGTTCTTC.

The chain has TRBV4-1 and TRBJ2-5, with 7 bases identical to TRBD1. The tail of the sequence fits TRBJ2-7 better, so the J call may be wrong. This CDR3 spans 14 amino acids. From germline, CDR1 is MGHRA and CDR2 YSYEKL. CDR3: CASSQVDRAYEQYF. Here the CDR3 DNA reads TGCGCCAGCAGCCAAGTCGACAGGGCCTACGAGCAGTACTTC.

This chain's CDR3 is CASSIGTSGYNEQFF. In DNA, the CDR3 is TGTGCCAGTAGTATCGGTACTAGCGGATACAATGAGCAGTTCTTC. This chain connects TRBV19 to TRBJ2-1; TRBD2 aligns across 8 bases. The CDR3 has 15 amino acids. CDR1 is LNHDA and CDR2 is SQIVND in the germline V gene (reference sequence). J was trimmed by 4 bases and V by 3 bases; bases with no gene match: 5.

V is TRBV7-3 and J is TRBJ2-7, with 10 bases identical to TRBD2. This CDR3 is 16 amino acids long. CDR1 SGHTA and CDR2 FQGTGA come from the germline V gene. After removal of 5 bases from V and 1 base from J, the junction contained 8 bases not matched to a gene. CDR3 protein: CASSPGPSGSSYEQYF. CDR3 sequence (DNA): TGTGCCAGCAGCCCAGGTCCTAGCGGGAGTTCCTACGAGCAGTACTTC.

The rearrangement links TRBV23-1 to TRBJ1-5, with a possible D match to TRBD1 (6 bases). TRBV23-1 is known as an ORF, though its function is uncertain. The ends were cut back, 4 bases at V and 11 bases at J, with 15 bases in the middle. CDR3 size: 13 residues. The CDR3 bases are TGCGCCAGCAGTCGATGCAGGGGTGGGGCCCAGCATTTT. Translated: CASSRCRGGAQHF.

The chain combines TRBV30 with TRBJ1-1, with TRBD1 as a possible D gene (5 bases). The CDR3 loop spans 11 amino acids. CDR1 and CDR2 from the germline V gene are GTSNPN and SVGIG (reference sequence). Trimming shortened V by 8 bases and J by 5 bases, and 12 bases separated the two germline ends. The CDR3 loop is CAHSKGTEAFF. The CDR3 DNA sequence: TGTGCCCACTCCAAGGGGACTGAAGCTTTCTTT.